The T cell receptor beta chain under discussion was sequenced for a study of blood T cells in healthy people across ages. Study results and caveats: Whereas aged donors had fewer naive CD4+ cells, long-lived donors had more of them and higher diversity.

A sample-barcoded 5' primer and a J-beta primer mix were used in a second PCR of roughly 6 to 11 cycles. TCRdb reprocessed the 5' RACE reads via MiXCR and lists one record per CDR3 protein. Of 800,000 or so distinct CDR3 sequences detected, more than 35% appear once; the ten largest clones hold roughly 20%. This clonotype was recorded a few times. Its antigen is not identified. The CDR3 contains 16 residues. Per germline, CDR1 SGHTA and CDR2 FQGNSA. V was trimmed by 1 base and J by 7 bases, leaving 14 bases between them. Input material: blood. The chain has TRBV7-2 and TRBJ1-6; maybe TRBD1 (6 bases). This receptor was identified in a man older than 75 in good health. The CDR3 nucleotides are TGTGCCAGCAGCTTAGGTCCGGGGGCACAAAATTCACCCCTCCACTTT. Amino acid sequence: CASSLGPGAQNSPLHF.